Listed below are T cell receptor beta chains from one sample, sequenced in a study of blood T cell repertoires in COVID-19. Only in-frame clones appear in the TCRdb table, and some are missing; sequencing was by immunoSEQ multiplex PCR. The sample includes tens of thousands of clones, around 76% of them seen just once. The sequencing sample was made of peripheral blood. These receptors were collected from an elderly woman with acute or convalescent COVID-19. Both conserved end residues are part of each CDR3.

14,TRBJ2-4,TRBV5-1,CASSLDTGENIQYF
14,TRBJ2-2,TRBV30,CAWKGQGDTGELFF
15,TRBJ2-5,TRBV10-2,CASSEGLWTGKTQYF
14,TRBJ2-5,TRBV5-1,CASSPRQQQETQYF
13,TRBJ1-6,TRBV2,CASRETGVSPLHF
12,TRBJ2-1,TRBV11-3,CASSGRLDEQFF
11,TRBJ1-1,TRBV30,CAWSVHDWAFF
12,TRBJ1-1,TRBV19,CASTGGNTEAFF
13,TRBJ2-7,TRBV4-2,CASSQLQGNEQYF
15,TRBJ2-5,TRBV5-1,CASSTLRTNPETQYF
15,TRBJ1-2,TRBV3-1/TRBV3-2,CASSPGPGNNYGYTF
13,TRBJ1-1,TRBV12-3/TRBV12-4,CASSTQGNTEAFF
12,TRBJ2-5,TRBV6-2/TRBV6-3,CASSPVGGGQYF
16,TRBJ2-2,TRBV7-7,CASSLRGIPVTGELFF
17,TRBJ1-4,TRBV7-9,CASSSGLSGVGYEKLFF
14,TRBJ2-1,TRBV9,CASSVAGAPSEQFF
16,TRBJ2-7,TRBV7-3,CASSLTGGASSYEQYF
13,TRBJ1-2,TRBV12-5,CASGLVQGDGYTF
12,TRBJ1-1,TRBV12-3/TRBV12-4,CASSQTTVLPFF
15,TRBJ1-5,TRBV18,CASSPQGRSNQPQHF
16,TRBJ1-3,TRBV18,CASSPSQGPRGNTIYF
13,TRBJ2-4,TRBV18,CASSPAKGDIQYF
15,TRBJ2-7,TRBV7-8,CASSLGQDFSYEQYF
16,TRBJ1-2,TRBV18,CASSLYLRGNNYGYTF
14,TRBJ2-1,TRBV9,CASSAPHLGVEQFF
14,TRBJ1-1,TRBV7-2,CASSSQGSRTEAFF
17,TRBJ2-1,TRBV9,CASSVGDGDRGYNEQFF
13,TRBJ2-2,TRBV28,CASNPPGAGELFF
15,TRBJ2-3,TRBV10-3,CAIRASGSDTDTQYF
19,TRBJ2-3,TRBV7-2,CASAPRGTSGRRGTDTQYF
14,TRBJ2-7,TRBV19,CASSMGPPSYEQYF
13,TRBJ2-1,TRBV6-6,CASSYLDYNEQFF
14,TRBJ1-5,TRBV6-5,CASSSGQANQPQHF
19,TRBJ2-7,TRBV27,CASSYRLAPITGGSYEQYF